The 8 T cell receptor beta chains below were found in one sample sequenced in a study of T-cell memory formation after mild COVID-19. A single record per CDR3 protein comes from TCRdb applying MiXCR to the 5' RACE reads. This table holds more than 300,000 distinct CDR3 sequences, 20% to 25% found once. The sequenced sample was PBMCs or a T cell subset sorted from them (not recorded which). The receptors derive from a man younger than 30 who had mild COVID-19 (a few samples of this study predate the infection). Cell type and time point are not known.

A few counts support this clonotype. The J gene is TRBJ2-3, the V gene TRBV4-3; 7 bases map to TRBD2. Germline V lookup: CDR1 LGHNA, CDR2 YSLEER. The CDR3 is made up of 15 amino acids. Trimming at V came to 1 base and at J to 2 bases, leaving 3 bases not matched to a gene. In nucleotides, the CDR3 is TGCGCCAGCAGCCAAGTGGGAGGGGTCACAGATACGCAGTATTTT. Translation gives CASSQVGGVTDTQYF.

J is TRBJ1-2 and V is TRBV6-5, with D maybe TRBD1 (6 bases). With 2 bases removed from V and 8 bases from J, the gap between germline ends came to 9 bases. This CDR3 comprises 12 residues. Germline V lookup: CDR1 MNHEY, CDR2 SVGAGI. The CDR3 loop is CASSYGGGGYTF. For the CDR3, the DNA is TGTGCCAGCAGTTACGGAGGGGGAGGCTACACCTTC.

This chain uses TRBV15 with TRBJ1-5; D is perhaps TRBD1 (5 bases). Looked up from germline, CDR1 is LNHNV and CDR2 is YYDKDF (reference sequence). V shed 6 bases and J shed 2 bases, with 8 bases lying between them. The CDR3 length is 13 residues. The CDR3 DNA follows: TGTGCCACCAGAGGGGAGGGCAATCAGCCCCAGCATTTT. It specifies CATRGEGNQPQHF.

This CDR3 is CASTRAASNEKLFF. CDR3 bases: TGTGCCAGCACTCGGGCAGCTAGCAATGAAAAACTGTTTTTT. The chain joins TRBV3-1 to TRBJ1-4; D uncertain. The V end lost 7 bases, the J end lost 5 bases, and 14 bases lay between the germline ends. This CDR3 spans 14 amino acids. Germline CDR1 is LGHDT and CDR2 is YNNKEL (reference sequence).

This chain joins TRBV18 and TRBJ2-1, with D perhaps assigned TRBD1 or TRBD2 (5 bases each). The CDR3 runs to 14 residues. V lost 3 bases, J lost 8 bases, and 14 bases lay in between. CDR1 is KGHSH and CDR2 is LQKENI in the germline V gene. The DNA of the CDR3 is TGTGCCAGCTCACCGTGGGGGTGGCAAGATGAGCAGTTCTTC. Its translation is CASSPWGWQDEQFF.

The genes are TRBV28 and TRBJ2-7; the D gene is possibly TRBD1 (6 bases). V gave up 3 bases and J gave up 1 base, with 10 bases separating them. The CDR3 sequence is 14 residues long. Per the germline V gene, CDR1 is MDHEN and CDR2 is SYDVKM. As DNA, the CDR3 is TGTGCCAGCAGTTTCGGCAGGGGATCCTACGAGCAGTACGTC. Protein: CASSFGRGSYEQYV.

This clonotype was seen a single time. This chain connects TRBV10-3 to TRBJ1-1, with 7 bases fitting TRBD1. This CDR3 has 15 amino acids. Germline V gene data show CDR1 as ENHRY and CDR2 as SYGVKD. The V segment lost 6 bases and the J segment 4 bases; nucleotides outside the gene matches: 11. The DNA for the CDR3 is TGTGCCATCAGGGAGAGTGCCCAGGGGGGCACTGAAGCTTTCTTT. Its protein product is CAIRESAQGGTEAFF.

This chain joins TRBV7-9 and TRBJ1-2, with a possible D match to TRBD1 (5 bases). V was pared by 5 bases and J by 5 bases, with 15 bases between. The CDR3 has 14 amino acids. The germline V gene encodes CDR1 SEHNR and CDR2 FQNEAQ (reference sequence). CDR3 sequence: CASSPIGTWYGYTF. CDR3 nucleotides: TGTGCCAGCAGCCCTATTGGGACCTGGTATGGCTACACCTTC.